This TCR beta chain was identified during a study of T cells after yellow fever vaccination. It was through 5'RACE template switching that TCR cDNA was made, with a universal primer site and UMIs added. TCRdb re-called the 5' RACE reads with MiXCR, one entry per CDR3 protein. Of tens of thousands of distinct CDR3 sequences in the sample, around 6.7% are singletons; the top ten hold roughly a quarter. This clonotype turned up a few times. Whole-study findings and limits: Clonotypes shared by both compartments, CD4 and CD8, made up a small share. Most primary-vaccination clones recurred post-booster (nearly 98% CD4, around 90% CD8). The study noted that FACS-sorted repertoires could contain abundant clonotypes contaminating from the bulk population.

CDR3 length equals 15 residues. V dropped 5 bases and J dropped 1 base, with 13 bases sitting between them. The sequencing used CD8+ T cells not binding an NS4B(214-222) dextramer, sorted from PBMCs, collected about 49 days after the first yellow fever vaccination. This rearrangement joins TRBV12-3 or TRBV12-4 to TRBJ2-3; D perhaps matches TRBD2 (6 bases). This clonotype originated in a man aged 18 to 29 who received the YFV17D yellow fever vaccine. The CDR3 reads CASSPYSGGTDTQYF. The CDR3 nucleotides are TGTGCCAGCAGTCCTTATAGCGGCGGCACAGATACGCAGTATTTT.